These T cell receptor beta chains were read from a single sample in a study of T cells in Graves' hyperthyroidism and ophthalmopathy. TCRdb reprocessed the multiplex PCR reads with MiXCR, giving one entry per CDR3 protein. Among 130,000 or so distinct CDR3 sequences listed, around 20% were seen once. The sample consisted of blood. The receptors stem from a woman aged 45-65 years with Graves' hyperthyroidism that later progressed to Graves' ophthalmopathy. Each CDR3 is given with its conserved first and last residue. A D gene is named only where the DNA matches it firmly. Clone size is stated in some rows and not others, as once, few, many or a class when expanded.

TRBV7-9	-	TRBJ2-1	-	TGTGCCAGCAGCCAAGACCGCGGGGACCCTGAGCAGTTCTTC	CASSQDRGDPEQFF
TRBV4-1	few	TRBJ1-2	-	TGCGCCAGCAGCCAAGATTCAAGGGACTACACCTTC	CASSQDSRDYTF
TRBV6-1	many	TRBJ1-4	-	TGTGCCAGCAGAGGGCCAGGAACGTTAGAAAAACTGTTTTTT	CASRGPGTLEKLFF
TRBV28	-	TRBJ1-3	-	TGTGCCAGCAGTTTACACACCAACTCTGGAAACACCATATATTTT	CASSLHTNSGNTIYF
TRBV11-2	many	TRBJ2-7	TRBD1	TGTGCCAGCAGCCCATCAACAGGGGGGTACGAGCAGTACTTC	CASSPSTGGYEQYF
TRBV19	few	TRBJ1-2	TRBD1	TGTGCCAGTAGTTTCATCGACAGGGGTTCGGGCTACACCTTC	CASSFIDRGSGYTF
TRBV4-2	few	TRBJ2-1	-	TGTGCCAGCAGCCAAGACTGGGCGGCCAATGAGCAGTTCTTC	CASSQDWAANEQFF
TRBV19	-	TRBJ2-7	TRBD2	TGTGCCGACCGCGGGACTAGCGGGACCTACGAGCAGTACTTC	CADRGTSGTYEQYF
TRBV4-1	few	TRBJ2-3	-	TGCGCCAGCAGCCAACTCCCCGGCGGGACGGATACGCAGTATTTT	CASSQLPGGTDTQYF
TRBV18	many	TRBJ2-1	-	TGTGCCAGCTCACCTTCCGGGGGCCACAATGAGCAGTTCTTC	CASSPSGGHNEQFF
TRBV12-3/TRBV12-4	once	TRBJ1-2	-	TGTGCCAGCAGACCGGCTGGGGGGACCTATGGCTACACCTTC	CASRPAGGTYGYTF
TRBV11-2	many	TRBJ2-7	TRBD1	TGTGCCAGCAGCTCCTATCCCCGGGACAGGGTCGAGCAGTACTTC	CASSSYPRDRVEQYF
TRBV18	many	TRBJ2-5	-	TGTGCCAGCTCACCGAGGCGGCCCGGCGAAGGGGAGACCCAGTACTTC	CASSPRRPGEGETQYF
TRBV3-1	-	TRBJ2-5	-	TGTGCCAGCAGCTCCACCCAACTAGCCCGGGAGACCCAGTACTTC	CASSSTQLARETQYF
TRBV20-1	few	TRBJ2-1	TRBD2	TGCAGTGGACTAGCGGGAGGGAATGAGCAGTTCTTC	CSGLAGGNEQFF
TRBV3-1	many	TRBJ2-7	-	TGTGCCAGCAGCCGATCCCGCCTCTACGAGCAGTACTTC	CASSRSRLYEQYF
TRBV30	few	TRBJ2-3	-	TGTGCCTGGAAATTGGGGGGCACAGATACGCAGTATTTT	CAWKLGGTDTQYF
TRBV11-2	once	TRBJ2-7	TRBD1	TGTGCCAGCGGATCCGGGACAGCTACCTACGAGCAGTACTTC	CASGSGTATYEQYF
TRBV11-2	-	TRBJ1-1	-	TGTGCCAGCAGATTTGGGGGTAGGAACACTGAAGCTTTCTTT	CASRFGGRNTEAFF
TRBV19	-	TRBJ1-1	-	TGTGCCAGTAGTATAAGGGTAAAAGGAACTGAAGCTTTCTTT	CASSIRVKGTEAFF
TRBV10-2	-	TRBJ1-2	TRBD1	TGCGCCAGCAGTGAGTCCTTCAGGGGGAGCTATGGCTACACCTTC	CASSESFRGSYGYTF
TRBV6-1	many	TRBJ2-5	-	TGTGCCAGCAGTTCGCCACGGGGCGCGGAGGAGACCCAGTACTTC	CASSSPRGAEETQYF
TRBV28	-	TRBJ2-5	-	TGTGCCAGCAGTTTAGGGGGACCGCAAGAGACCCAGTACTTC	CASSLGGPQETQYF
TRBV12-3/TRBV12-4	-	TRBJ2-1	TRBD2	TGTGCCAGCAGTTTGGAGGGACTAGCGGAGCAGTTCTTC	CASSLEGLAEQFF
TRBV20-1	many	TRBJ2-1	-	TGCAGTGCTAGAGATCGGGTAGCGGCCTACTACAATGAGCAGTTCTTC	CSARDRVAAYYNEQFF
TRBV30	many	TRBJ2-7	TRBD2	TGTGCCTGGGGCGGACTAGCGGCCTACGAGCAGTACTTC	CAWGGLAAYEQYF
TRBV28	-	TRBJ1-4	-	TGTGCCAGCAGTGCCCCAGGTGAAAAACTGTTTTTT	CASSAPGEKLFF
TRBV27	-	TRBJ2-1	-	TGTGCCAGCAGGGCAAAAGGGGGCGGGGGATATGAGCAGTTCTTC	CASRAKGGGGYEQFF
TRBV2	many	TRBJ1-1	-	TGTGCCAGCAGTGAAGTTGCGGGGAACACTGAAGCTTTCTTT	CASSEVAGNTEAFF
TRBV5-1	-	TRBJ2-7	TRBD2	TGCGCCAGCAGCTCTACAGCGGGACGGCCGCAGTACTTC	CASSSTAGRPQYF
TRBV9	few	TRBJ1-2	-	TGTGCCAGCAGCGTAGTCCCAGGACACTATGGCTACACCTTC	CASSVVPGHYGYTF
TRBV7-9	-	TRBJ1-4	-	TGTGCCAGCAGCTTAGGGGCGGCAACTAATGAAAAACTGTTTTTT	CASSLGAATNEKLFF
TRBV28	many	TRBJ1-5	TRBD1	TGTGCCAGCATACCAAGGGACAGGGTCAATCAGCCCCAGCATTTT	CASIPRDRVNQPQHF
TRBV28	many	TRBJ2-3	-	TGTGCCAGCAGTTTATTCGACGGCGGCACAGATACGCAGTATTTT	CASSLFDGGTDTQYF
TRBV7-7	-	TRBJ2-3	TRBD1	TGTGCTAGCAGCCCGGGACAGGGTCGAGCAGATACGCAGTATTTT	CASSPGQGRADTQYF
TRBV25-1	-	TRBJ1-6	-	TGTGCCAGCAGTGAACTAATAGAGGCACCCCTCCACTTT	CASSELIEAPLHF
TRBV12-3/TRBV12-4	many	TRBJ2-1	TRBD2	TGTGCCAGCAGTTTGTCCGACTGGGGGGGAAATGAGCAGTTCTTC	CASSLSDWGGNEQFF
TRBV9	many	TRBJ1-6	-	TGTGCCAGCAGCGTATCTGTTGGGAACGATTCACCCCTCCACTTT	CASSVSVGNDSPLHF
TRBV5-1	many	TRBJ2-7	-	TGCGCCAGCAGCTTTACTAGAGGGGAGCAGTACTTC	CASSFTRGEQYF
TRBV7-9	many	TRBJ2-3	TRBD2	TGTGCCAGCAGCTGGGGACTAGCGGGAGGAAGAGATACGCAGTATTTT	CASSWGLAGGRDTQYF